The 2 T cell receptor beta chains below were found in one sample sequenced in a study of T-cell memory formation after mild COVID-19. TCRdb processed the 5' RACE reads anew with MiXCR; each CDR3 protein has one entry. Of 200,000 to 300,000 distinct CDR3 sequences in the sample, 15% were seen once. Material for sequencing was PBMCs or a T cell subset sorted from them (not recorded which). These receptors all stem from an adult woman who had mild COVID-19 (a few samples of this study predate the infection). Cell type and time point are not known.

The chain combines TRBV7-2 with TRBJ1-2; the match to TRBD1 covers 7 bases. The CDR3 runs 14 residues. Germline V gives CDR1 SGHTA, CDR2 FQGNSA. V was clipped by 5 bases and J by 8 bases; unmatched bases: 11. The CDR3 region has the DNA TGTGCCAGCAGCCCGGGACAGTCAGGGGCCGGCTACACCTTC. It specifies CASSPGQSGAGYTF.

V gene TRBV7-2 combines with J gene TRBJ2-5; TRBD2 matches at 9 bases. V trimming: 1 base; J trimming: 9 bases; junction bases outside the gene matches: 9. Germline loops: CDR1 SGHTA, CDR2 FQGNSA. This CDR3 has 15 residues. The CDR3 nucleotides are TGTGCCAGCAGCTTAGGGACTAGCGCCGATGTGGCCCAGTACTTC. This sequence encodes CASSLGTSADVAQYF.